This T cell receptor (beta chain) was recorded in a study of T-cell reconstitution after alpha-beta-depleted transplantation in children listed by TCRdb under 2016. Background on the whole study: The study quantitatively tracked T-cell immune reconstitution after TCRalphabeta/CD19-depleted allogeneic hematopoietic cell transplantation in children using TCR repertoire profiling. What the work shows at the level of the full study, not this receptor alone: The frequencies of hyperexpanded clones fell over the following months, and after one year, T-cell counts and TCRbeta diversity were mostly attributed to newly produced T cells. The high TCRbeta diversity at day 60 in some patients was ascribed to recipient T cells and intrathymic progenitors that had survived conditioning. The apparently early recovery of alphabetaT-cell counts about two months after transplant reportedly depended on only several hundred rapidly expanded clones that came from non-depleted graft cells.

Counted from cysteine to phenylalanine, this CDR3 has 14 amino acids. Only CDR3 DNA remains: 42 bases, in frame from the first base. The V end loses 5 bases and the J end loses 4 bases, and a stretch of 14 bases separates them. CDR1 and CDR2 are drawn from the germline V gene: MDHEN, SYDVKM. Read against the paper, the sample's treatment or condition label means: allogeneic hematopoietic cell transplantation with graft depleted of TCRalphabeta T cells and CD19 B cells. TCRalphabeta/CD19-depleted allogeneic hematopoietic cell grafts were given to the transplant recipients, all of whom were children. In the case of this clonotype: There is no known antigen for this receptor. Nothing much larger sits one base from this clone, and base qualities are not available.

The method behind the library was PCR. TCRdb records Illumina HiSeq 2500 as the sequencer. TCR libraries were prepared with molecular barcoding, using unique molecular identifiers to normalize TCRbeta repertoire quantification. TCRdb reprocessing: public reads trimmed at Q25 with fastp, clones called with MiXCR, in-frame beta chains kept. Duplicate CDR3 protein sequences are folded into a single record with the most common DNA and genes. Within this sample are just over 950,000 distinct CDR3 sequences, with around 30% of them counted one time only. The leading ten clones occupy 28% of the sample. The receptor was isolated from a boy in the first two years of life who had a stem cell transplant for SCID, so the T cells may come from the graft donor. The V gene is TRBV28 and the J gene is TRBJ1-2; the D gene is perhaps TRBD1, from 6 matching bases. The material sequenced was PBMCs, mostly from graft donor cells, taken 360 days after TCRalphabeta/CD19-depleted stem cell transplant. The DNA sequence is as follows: TGTGCCAGCAGTGCGACACAGGGCCTCTATGGCTACACCTTC. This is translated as CASSATQGLYGYTF.